The present entry profiles one T cell receptor beta chain with its context. This record comes from a study of blood T cell repertoires in COVID-19. Turning to the study itself: Samples came from the United States, Italy and Spain, spanning acute and convalescent COVID-19. PBMCs, B-cell-depleted T cells, or T cells were the source of the cDNA or gDNA that made up the material.

The CDR3 runs 17 residues. TCRdb keeps only in-frame clones here, not all; method: immunoSEQ multiplex PCR. The repertoire holds some 110,000 clones, with more than 70% as singletons. The chain joins TRBV21-1 to TRBJ2-2; the table's TRBD2 call for D was not verified on the DNA. TRBV21-1 is deemed a pseudogene. Sample: peripheral blood. The clonotype comes from a human donor in a cohort sampled during active COVID-19. The CDR3 region has the DNA TGTGCCAGCAGCGCCGGACTAGCGGGAGGGGTGGACGGGGAGCTGTTTTTT. Residues: CASSAGLAGGVDGELFF.